The present T cell receptor beta chain was sequenced within a study of T cell responses to AZD1222 COVID-19 vaccine. Findings and limits, study-wide: No day 14 peak samples; only post-peak repertoires were characterized. After two AZD1222 doses, spike-specific TCR breadth and depth rose versus day 0. Baseline antibody screening turned up just a handful of seropositive AZD1222 recipients. Nearly half of spike-specific TCRs reportedly target unmutated variant regions.

V lost 3 bases, J lost 4 bases, and 7 bases stayed unmatched. CDR3 length: 17 amino acids. The germline V gene has CDR1 MGHDK and CDR2 SYGVNS. Sequencing used immunoSEQ multiplex PCR; TCRdb keeps in-frame clones, though not all of them. Altogether 110,000 to 150,000 clones are present, around 85% being singletons, with the ten largest covering 8%. Of note for this clone: Its matching antigen is unknown.

The material sequenced was peripheral blood, taken on day 0 of AZD1222 vaccination. This receptor was identified in an adult in good health. The V gene is TRBV25-1, the J gene TRBJ2-3; TRBD2 matches 13 bases. The CDR3 DNA reads as TGTGCCAGCAGTGATCGCGGACTAGCGGGAGCGGCAGATACGCAGTATTTT. Translating gives CASSDRGLAGAADTQYF.